This T cell receptor (beta chain) was retrieved from a study of human T cells and chemical hapten exposure. Via MiXCR, TCRdb re-called the RACE reads, giving one row per CDR3 protein. Of tens of thousands of distinct CDR3 sequences listed, roughly 9.8% are singletons. This clonotype was seen repeatedly, ten times or more. As to time point: pre-sensitization, week 0. Treatment denoted: therapeutic diphenylcyclopropenone sensitization with weekly scalp DPC. The input for sequencing was whole blood, taken in connection with sensitization to the hapten diphenylcyclopropenone (DPC). This clonotype was obtained from a man aged 35-49 years with alopecia areata. Some clones in this sample may be carry-over from other donors' samples.

The CDR3 sequence is CASSPKLAFYNEQFF. As DNA, the CDR3 is TGTGCCAGCAGCCCTAAACTAGCTTTCTACAATGAGCAGTTCTTC. This chain links TRBV14 with TRBJ2-1, with a tentative D call TRBD2 (6 bases). The CDR3 runs to 15 residues. V lost 4 bases, J lost 3 bases, and 13 bases lay in between. Germline CDR1 reads SGHDN; CDR2 reads FVKESK.